These T cell receptor beta chains were read from a single sample in a study of blood T cell repertoires in COVID-19. TCRdb's copy holds only in-frame clones and misses some; the assay was immunoSEQ multiplex PCR. Among around 170,000 clones, around four fifths were seen once, and the ten largest hold under 7.5%. The sample taken for sequencing was peripheral blood. The receptor set was obtained from a woman aged 40 to 55 with acute or convalescent COVID-19. CDR3s include the opening cysteine and the closing phenylalanine or tryptophan. Each record gives: J gene, V gene, D gene, clone size, CDR3 protein, CDR3 DNA. A D gene is named only where the DNA matches it firmly. The size entry is marked missing in some rows and otherwise reads once, few, many or a size class.

>TRBJ1-2|TRBV5-1|.|.
CASSPSQVSDGYTF
TGCGCCAGCAGCCCATCTCAGGTTTCGGATGGCTACACCTTC
>TRBJ1-1|TRBV7-3|.|.
CASSLSQGMNTEAFF
TGTGCCAGCAGCTTAAGTCAGGGAATGAACACTGAAGCTTTCTTT
>TRBJ1-5|TRBV7-2|.|.
CASSFQGRPQHF
TGTGCCAGCAGCTTTCAGGGTCGGCCCCAGCATTTT
>TRBJ2-5|TRBV12-3/TRBV12-4|.|.
CASSRLPRETQYF
TGTGCCAGCAGTCGACTCCCTCGGGAGACCCAGTACTTC
>TRBJ1-1|TRBV6-2/TRBV6-3|.|.
CASSPSLSTEAFF
TGTGCCAGCAGCCCGTCTTTGAGCACTGAAGCTTTCTTT
>TRBJ2-1|TRBV28|.|.
CASKTGVGLANEQFF
TGTGCCAGCAAAACGGGAGTGGGGCTAGCCAATGAGCAGTTCTTC
>TRBJ2-7|TRBV5-1|.|once
CASSSVRERSLEQYF
TGCGCCAGCAGCTCCGTTCGAGAGAGGTCGCTCGAGCAGTACTTC
>TRBJ2-7|TRBV9|TRBD2|few
CASSPRLAGASEQYF
TGTGCCAGCAGCCCCCGACTAGCGGGAGCCAGCGAGCAGTACTTC
>TRBJ2-3|TRBV5-4|.|.
CASSLGSDLGTDTQYF
TGTGCCAGCAGCTTGGGGTCTGACTTGGGCACAGATACGCAGTATTTT
>TRBJ1-1|TRBV6-5|.|.
CASSSPGENTEAFF
TGTGCCAGCAGTTCCCCGGGGGAGAACACTGAAGCTTTCTTT
>TRBJ1-3|TRBV12-3/TRBV12-4|.|.
CASSSGNTIYF
TGTGCCAGCAGTTCAGGAAACACCATATATTTT
>TRBJ1-1|TRBV25-1|.|.
CASSEYTTGQNEAFF
TGTGCCAGCAGTGAATATACTACGGGACAAAATGAAGCTTTCTTT
>TRBJ2-2|TRBV24-1|TRBD2|.
CATSEPLAGVDTGELFF
TGTGCCACCAGTGAACCACTAGCGGGAGTGGACACCGGGGAGCTGTTTTTT
>TRBJ1-2|TRBV6-1|.|.
CASSEARDTNNYGYTF
TGTGCCAGCAGTGAAGCCCGGGACACCAATAACTATGGCTACACCTTC
>TRBJ2-2|TRBV4-2|TRBD2|.
CASSQGLAEDTGELFF
TGTGCCAGCAGCCAAGGACTAGCGGAGGACACCGGGGAGCTGTTTTTT
>TRBJ2-4|TRBV28|.|.
CASSLSQGRDIQYF
TGTGCCAGCAGTTTATCACAGGGTAGGGACATTCAGTACTTC
>TRBJ1-5|TRBV4-1|.|.
CASSRVINQPQHF
TGCGCCAGCAGCCGAGTTATCAATCAGCCCCAGCATTTT
>TRBJ2-5|TRBV7-7|TRBD1|.
CASSLGQGAIQETQYF
TGTGCTAGCAGCTTAGGGCAGGGGGCTATCCAAGAGACCCAGTACTTC
>TRBJ2-7|TRBV7-9|TRBD1|once
CASGRGTEPYEQYF
TGTGCCAGCGGCCGAGGGACAGAGCCCTACGAGCAGTACTTC
>TRBJ1-2|TRBV19|TRBD1|.
CASSIDRGSSYGYTF
TGTGCCAGTAGTATTGACAGGGGAAGTTCCTATGGCTACACCTTC
>TRBJ2-2|TRBV7-6|.|.
CASSLDILRGRTGELFF
TGTGCCAGCAGCTTAGATATTCTACGGGGTAGGACCGGGGAGCTGTTTTTT
>TRBJ1-1|TRBV27|TRBD1|.
CASSPKTGVDTEAFF
TGTGCCAGCAGTCCTAAGACAGGGGTAGACACTGAAGCTTTCTTT
>TRBJ2-7|TRBV27|.|few
CASSLRGGQNEQYF
TGTGCCAGCAGTTTAAGGGGGGGCCAGAACGAGCAGTACTTC
>TRBJ2-7|TRBV28|.|.
CASSFFREQYF
TGTGCCAGCAGTTTCTTTCGCGAGCAGTACTTC
>TRBJ2-1|TRBV7-2|TRBD1|.
CASSLTGYEQFF
TGTGCCAGCAGCCTGACAGGGTATGAGCAGTTCTTC
>TRBJ2-1|TRBV28|TRBD2|once
CAIQLAGGEYNEQFF
TGTGCCATACAACTCGCGGGGGGGGAATACAATGAGCAGTTCTTC
>TRBJ1-4|TRBV4-1|.|.
CASSQRGGVGQELFF
TGCGCCAGCAGCCAAAGAGGGGGGGTGGGGCAGGAACTGTTTTTT
>TRBJ1-2|TRBV6-5|TRBD1|.
CASRTGIDGYTF
TGTGCCAGCAGGACAGGGATCGATGGCTACACCTTC
>TRBJ2-7|TRBV7-7|.|once
CASSKPSSPVSYEQYF
TGTGCTAGCAGCAAACCCTCAAGCCCGGTCTCCTACGAGCAGTACTTC
>TRBJ2-7|TRBV5-4|.|.
CASSLNTAKQYF
TGTGCCAGCAGCTTGAATACAGCAAAGCAGTACTTC
>TRBJ2-4|TRBV11-1|.|.
CASSGGWGNIQYF
TGTGCCAGCAGCGGGGGGTGGGGAAACATTCAGTACTTC
>TRBJ1-1|TRBV19|.|.
CASRTGPATEAFF
TGTGCCAGTAGAACAGGACCAGCAACTGAAGCTTTCTTT
>TRBJ1-5|TRBV4-1|.|.
CASSPRLGGDQPQHF
TGCGCCAGCAGCCCAAGACTGGGGGGTGATCAGCCCCAGCATTTT
>TRBJ2-5|TRBV5-1|TRBD1|.
CASSLYTGVETQYF
TGCGCCAGCTCTCTCTACACAGGGGTGGAGACCCAGTACTTC
>TRBJ2-7|TRBV30|.|.
CAWSTGAYEQYF
TGTGCCTGGAGTACGGGGGCCTACGAGCAGTACTTC
>TRBJ1-5|TRBV2|TRBD1|.
CASSAGTGNQPQHF
TGTGCCAGCAGTGCGGGGACAGGGAATCAGCCCCAGCATTTT
>TRBJ2-5|TRBV6-5|TRBD1|.
CASSSQGAMETQYF
TGTGCCAGCAGCTCACAGGGGGCGATGGAGACCCAGTACTTC
>TRBJ1-4|TRBV19|.|.
CASSTAPRSNEKLFF
TGTGCCAGTAGTACCGCCCCTCGGTCTAATGAAAAACTGTTTTTT
>TRBJ2-7|TRBV5-1|.|.
CASSLQVPAYEQYF
TGCGCCAGCAGCTTGCAGGTGCCGGCCTACGAGCAGTACTTC
>TRBJ2-5|TRBV28|.|.
CASSFGQRARMAQYF
TGTGCCAGCAGTTTCGGACAGCGTGCTAGAATGGCCCAGTACTTC
>TRBJ2-7|TRBV24-1|TRBD2|.
CATSDRGLAGDEQYF
TGTGCCACCAGTGACCGAGGACTAGCGGGAGATGAGCAGTACTTC
>TRBJ1-2|TRBV27|.|.
CASSSRQTGGVGGYTF
TGTGCCAGCAGTTCAAGACAGACGGGGGGTGTTGGTGGCTACACCTTC
>TRBJ1-2|TRBV15|.|few
CATSRRVWDYGYTF
TGTGCCACCAGCAGGAGGGTGTGGGACTATGGCTACACCTTC
>TRBJ2-1|TRBV6-1|.|.
CASSDLALSYNEQFF
TGTGCCAGCAGTGACCTAGCCCTCTCCTACAATGAGCAGTTCTTC
>TRBJ2-5|TRBV30|.|.
CAWSVQVQETQYF
TGTGCCTGGAGTGTACAGGTCCAAGAGACCCAGTACTTC